This T cell receptor (beta chain) comes out of a study of tumor and adjacent non-tumor tissue in lung cancer. On the study more broadly: The patients, roughly 9 men and 4 or 5 women, were about 30 to 85 with stage I to III disease.

TCRbeta libraries were built with three rounds of nested PCR, modified from ARM-PCR. TCRdb analysed the multiplex PCR reads with MiXCR anew, one entry per CDR3 protein. Among roughly 81,000 distinct CDR3 sequences listed, roughly 70% were seen once. This clonotype was seen a single time. One end of the junction varies from germline; a read error may be responsible. The CDR3 is 16 residues long. Germline-derived CDR1 and CDR2 are MGHRA and YSYEKL. No cell sorting was done before RNA was extracted from the tissue. The source material was lung tumor tissue. This TCR came from a woman in her 70s with non-small cell lung cancer. The V and J genes are TRBV4-1 and TRBJ2-7, with unresolved D. CDR3 nucleotides: TGCGACAGCAGCCAAGTCGTTATGGGATGGAGCAAGGAGCAGTACTTC. This gives the protein CDSSQVVMGWSKEQYF.